This T cell receptor (beta chain) was observed in a study of a mutant IDH1 vaccine in newly diagnosed glioma. Method: immunoSEQ multiplex PCR; TCRdb's copy keeps in-frame clones and lacks some. The data contain some 95,000 clones, about 82% of them singletons. Trimming took off 10 bases at V and 1 base at J, with 13 bases between the two ends. This CDR3 has 13 amino acids. CDR1 is LNHDA and CDR2 is SQIVND in the germline V gene (reference sequence). Time point denoted: baseline, week 1 (first vaccination visit). As to treatment: pre-vaccination baseline after standard-of-care therapy. This receptor was obtained from a man aged 40-49 years with glioma. The chain employs TRBV19 and TRBJ1-1, with D hard to call. Specimen: PBMCs, collected from a glioma patient treated with radiotherapy, temozolomide or both. CDR3 nucleotides: TGTGCCACCAGCTCCGACTGGAACACTGAAGCTTTCTTT. Encoded protein: CATSSDWNTEAFF.